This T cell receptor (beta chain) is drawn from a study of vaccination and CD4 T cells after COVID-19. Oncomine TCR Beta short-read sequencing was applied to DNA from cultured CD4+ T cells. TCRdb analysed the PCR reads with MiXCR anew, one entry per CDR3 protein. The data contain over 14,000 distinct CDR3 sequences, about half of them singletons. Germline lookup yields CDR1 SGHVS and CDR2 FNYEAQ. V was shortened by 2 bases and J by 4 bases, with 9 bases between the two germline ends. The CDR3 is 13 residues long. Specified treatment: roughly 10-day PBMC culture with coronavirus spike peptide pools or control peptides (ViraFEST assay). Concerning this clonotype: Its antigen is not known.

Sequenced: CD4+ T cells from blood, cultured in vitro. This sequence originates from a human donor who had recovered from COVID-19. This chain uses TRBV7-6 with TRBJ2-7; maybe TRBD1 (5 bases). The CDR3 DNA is TGTGCCAGCAGCTTAACTCAGGGTTACGAGCAGTACTTC. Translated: CASSLTQGYEQYF.